This section outlines one T cell receptor (beta chain) sequence together with its context. As yet, its antigen is unknown. Trimming removed 2 bases at V and 1 base at J, with 11 bases between. The CDR3 has 15 residues. From germline, CDR1 is MNHEY and CDR2 SVGAGI. Libraries were prepared by immunoSEQ multiplex PCR; TCRdb keeps only in-frame clonotypes and omits some of them. The sample holds tens of thousands of clones; about 83% are singletons and the top ten take more than 8.5%. Indicated time point: after dendritic cell vaccination, including at tumor progression/relapse. Selection required adequate fresh-frozen tumor tissue plus more than two years' survival data. The data were taken from a study of glioma-infiltrating T cells after dendritic cell vaccination. Overall study results and limits: No direct clonality-survival link was found; a diverse polyclonal response may matter. Only a small number of patients had complete blood and tumor samples.

The source material was blood, sampled after dendritic cell vaccination. The chain carries TRBV6-5 and TRBJ2-5; D is uncertain. This TCR came from a human donor with glioblastoma. DNA for the CDR3: TGTGCCAGCAGTTACATCGGGTCTCTCCAAGAGACCCAGTACTTC. Encoded protein: CASSYIGSLQETQYF.